The subject of this entry is one TCR beta chain. Its specificity is not known. The length of the CDR3 is 15 residues. Looked up from germline, CDR1 is SGHNT and CDR2 is YENEEA. V was shortened by 2 bases and J by 4 bases, with 12 bases between the two germline ends. The sample belongs to a study of cytomegalovirus exposure and HLA in healthy donors. Study-wide points: Among TCR sequences, most were rare, though some public TCRs appeared in many donors.

PCR used 60 Vbeta primers and 13 Jbeta primers. In the source study's methods: Later analysis identified approximately 88 million unique TCR beta chains, about 10 million shared. Libraries were prepared by immunoSEQ multiplex PCR; TCRdb keeps only in-frame clonotypes and omits some of them. The DNA was the basis for D and trimming; V, J and clone size are from that table. The table lists tens of thousands of clones, with approximately 4.8% in the top ten. The receptor's source is a female donor in good health and CMV-seronegative. The rearrangement joins TRBV11-3 to TRBJ1-3; TRBD1 is a possible D gene (6 bases). Sequenced input: PBMCs. The CDR3 DNA sequence: TGTGCCAGCAGCTTATTAGGGGGATCCGGAAACACCATATATTTT. Amino acid sequence: CASSLLGGSGNTIYF.